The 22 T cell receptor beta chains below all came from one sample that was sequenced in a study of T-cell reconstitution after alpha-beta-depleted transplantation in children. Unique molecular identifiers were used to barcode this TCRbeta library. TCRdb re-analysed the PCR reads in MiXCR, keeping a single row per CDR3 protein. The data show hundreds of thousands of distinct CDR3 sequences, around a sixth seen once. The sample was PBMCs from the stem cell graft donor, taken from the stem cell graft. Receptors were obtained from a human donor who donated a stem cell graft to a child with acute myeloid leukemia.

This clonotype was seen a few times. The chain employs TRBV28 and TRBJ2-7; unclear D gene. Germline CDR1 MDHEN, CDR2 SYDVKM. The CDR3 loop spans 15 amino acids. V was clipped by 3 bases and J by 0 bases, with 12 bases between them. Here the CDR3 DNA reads TGTGCCAGCAGTTTGGCAGTCTCCAACTCCTACGAGCAGTACGTC. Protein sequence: CASSLAVSNSYEQYV.

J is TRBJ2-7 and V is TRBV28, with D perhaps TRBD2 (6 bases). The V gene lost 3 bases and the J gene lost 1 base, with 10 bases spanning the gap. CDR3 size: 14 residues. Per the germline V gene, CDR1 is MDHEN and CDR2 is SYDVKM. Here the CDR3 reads CASSFGGNSYEQYV. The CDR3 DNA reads TGTGCCAGCAGTTTTGGGGGGAATTCCTACGAGCAGTACGTC.

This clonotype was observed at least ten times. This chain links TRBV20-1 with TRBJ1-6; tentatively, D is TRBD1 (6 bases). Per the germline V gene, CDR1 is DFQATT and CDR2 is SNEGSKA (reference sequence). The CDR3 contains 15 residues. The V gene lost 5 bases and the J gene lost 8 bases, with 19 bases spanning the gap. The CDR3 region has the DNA TGCAGTGCTGGACCGGGGGGGGGCAGGGATTCACCCCTCCACTTT. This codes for CSAGPGGGRDSPLHF.

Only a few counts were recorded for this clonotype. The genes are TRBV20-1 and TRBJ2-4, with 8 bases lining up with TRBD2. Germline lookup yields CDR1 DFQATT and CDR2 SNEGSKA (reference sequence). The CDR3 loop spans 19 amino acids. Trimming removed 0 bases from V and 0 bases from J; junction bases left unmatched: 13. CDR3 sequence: CSAREPGGGWGLAKNIQYF. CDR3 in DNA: TGCAGTGCTAGAGAACCCGGGGGGGGATGGGGCCTAGCCAAAAACATTCAGTACTTC.

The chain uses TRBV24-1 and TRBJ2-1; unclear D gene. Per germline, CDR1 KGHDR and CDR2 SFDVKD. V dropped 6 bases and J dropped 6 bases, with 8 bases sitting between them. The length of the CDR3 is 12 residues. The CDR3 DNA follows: TGTGCCACCAGTTGGAGTGGCAATGAGCAGTTCTTC. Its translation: CATSWSGNEQFF.

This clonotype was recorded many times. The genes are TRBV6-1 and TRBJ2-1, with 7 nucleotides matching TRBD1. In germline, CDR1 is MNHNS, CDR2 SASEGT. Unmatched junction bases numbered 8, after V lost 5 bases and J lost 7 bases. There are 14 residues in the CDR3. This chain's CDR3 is CASSPTGWGNEQFF. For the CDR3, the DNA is TGTGCCAGCAGTCCGACAGGGTGGGGGAATGAGCAGTTCTTC.

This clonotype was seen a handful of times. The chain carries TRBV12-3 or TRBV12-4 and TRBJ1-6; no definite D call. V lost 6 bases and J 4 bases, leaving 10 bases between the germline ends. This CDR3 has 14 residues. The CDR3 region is CASSGDLYNSPLHF. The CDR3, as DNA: TGTGCCAGCAGCGGGGATCTATATAATTCACCCCTCCACTTT.

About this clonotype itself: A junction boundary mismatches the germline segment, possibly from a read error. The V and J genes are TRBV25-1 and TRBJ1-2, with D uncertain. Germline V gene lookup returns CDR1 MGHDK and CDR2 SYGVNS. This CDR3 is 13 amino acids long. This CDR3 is CASSEEDLYGYTF. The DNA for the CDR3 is TGTGCCAGCAGTGAAGAGGACTTATATGGGTACACCTTC.

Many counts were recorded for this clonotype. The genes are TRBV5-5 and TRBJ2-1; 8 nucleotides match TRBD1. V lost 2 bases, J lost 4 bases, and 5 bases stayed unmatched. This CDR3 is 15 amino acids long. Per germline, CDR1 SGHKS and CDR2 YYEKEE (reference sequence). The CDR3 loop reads CASSFWDRPYNEQFF. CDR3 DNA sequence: TGTGCCAGCAGCTTTTGGGACAGGCCGTACAATGAGCAGTTCTTC.

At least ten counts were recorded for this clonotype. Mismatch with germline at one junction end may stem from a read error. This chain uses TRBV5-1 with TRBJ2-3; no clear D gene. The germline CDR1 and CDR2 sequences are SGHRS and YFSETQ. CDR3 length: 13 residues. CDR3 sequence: CASSLPSTDTQYF. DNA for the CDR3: TGTGCCAGCAGCTTACCGAGCACAGATACGCAGTATTTT.

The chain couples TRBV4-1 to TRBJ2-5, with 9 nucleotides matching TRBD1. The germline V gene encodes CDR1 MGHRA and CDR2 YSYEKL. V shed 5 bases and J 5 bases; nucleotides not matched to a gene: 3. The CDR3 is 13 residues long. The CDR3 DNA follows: TGCGCCAGCAGCGGACAGGGGACGGAGACCCAGTACTTC. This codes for CASSGQGTETQYF.

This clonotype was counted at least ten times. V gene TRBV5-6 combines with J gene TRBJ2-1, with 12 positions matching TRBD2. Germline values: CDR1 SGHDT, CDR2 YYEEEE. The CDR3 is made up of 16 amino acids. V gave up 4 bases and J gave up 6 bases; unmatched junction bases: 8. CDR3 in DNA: TGTGCCAGCAGCGGGCGACTAGCGGGGGACCTCAATGAGCAGTTCTTC. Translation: CASSGRLAGDLNEQFF. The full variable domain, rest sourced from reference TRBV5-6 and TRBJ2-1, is DAGVTQSPTHLIKTRGQQVTLRCSPKSGHDTVSWYQQALGQGPQFIFQYYEEEERQRGNFPDRFSGHQFPNYSSELNVNALLLGDSALYLCASSGRLAGDLNEQFFGPGTRLTVL.

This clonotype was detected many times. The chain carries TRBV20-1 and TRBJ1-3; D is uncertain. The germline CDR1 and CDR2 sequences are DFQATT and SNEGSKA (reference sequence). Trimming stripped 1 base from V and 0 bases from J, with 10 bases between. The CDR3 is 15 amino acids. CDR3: CSARVGRVSGNTIYF. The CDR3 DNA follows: TGCAGTGCTAGAGTGGGGAGGGTCTCTGGAAACACCATATATTTT.

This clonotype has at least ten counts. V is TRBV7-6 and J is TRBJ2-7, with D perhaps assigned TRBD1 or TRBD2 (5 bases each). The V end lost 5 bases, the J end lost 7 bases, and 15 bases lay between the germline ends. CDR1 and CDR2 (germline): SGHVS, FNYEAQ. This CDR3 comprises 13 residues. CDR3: CASSLSEGWEQYV. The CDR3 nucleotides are TGTGCCAGCAGCCTCAGTGAGGGGTGGGAGCAGTACGTC.

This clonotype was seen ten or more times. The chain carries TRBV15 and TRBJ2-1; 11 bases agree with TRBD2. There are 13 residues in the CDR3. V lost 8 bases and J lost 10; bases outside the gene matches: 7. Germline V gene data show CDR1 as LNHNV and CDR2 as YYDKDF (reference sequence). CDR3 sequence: CATFSGGAEEQFF. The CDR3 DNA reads TGTGCCACCTTTAGCGGGGGGGCTGAGGAGCAGTTCTTC.

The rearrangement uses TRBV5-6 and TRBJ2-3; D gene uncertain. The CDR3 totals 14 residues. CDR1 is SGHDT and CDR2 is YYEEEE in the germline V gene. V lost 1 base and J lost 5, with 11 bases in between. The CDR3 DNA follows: TGTGCCAGCAGCTTGTCCCCCAAAGGAGATACGCAGTATTTT. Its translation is CASSLSPKGDTQYF.

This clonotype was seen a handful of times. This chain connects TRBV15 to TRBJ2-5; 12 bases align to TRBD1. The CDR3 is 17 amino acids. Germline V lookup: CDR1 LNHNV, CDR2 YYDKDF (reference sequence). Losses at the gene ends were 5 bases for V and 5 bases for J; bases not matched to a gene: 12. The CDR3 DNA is TGTGCCACCAGCCTTGGTCCGGGACAGGGGGCAGGGGAGACCCAGTACTTC. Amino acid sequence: CATSLGPGQGAGETQYF.

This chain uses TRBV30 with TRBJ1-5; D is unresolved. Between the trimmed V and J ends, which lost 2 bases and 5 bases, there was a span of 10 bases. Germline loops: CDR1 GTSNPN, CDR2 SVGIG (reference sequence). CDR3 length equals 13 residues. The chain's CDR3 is CAWSLSGYQPQHF. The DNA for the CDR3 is TGTGCCTGGAGTTTGAGCGGTTATCAGCCCCAGCATTTT.

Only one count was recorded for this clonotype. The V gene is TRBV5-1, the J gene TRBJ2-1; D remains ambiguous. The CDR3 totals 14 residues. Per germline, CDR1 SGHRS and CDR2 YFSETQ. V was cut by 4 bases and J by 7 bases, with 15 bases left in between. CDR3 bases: TGCGCCAGCAGCCCGTGGGTGACGGTGAATGAGCAGTTCTTC. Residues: CASSPWVTVNEQFF.

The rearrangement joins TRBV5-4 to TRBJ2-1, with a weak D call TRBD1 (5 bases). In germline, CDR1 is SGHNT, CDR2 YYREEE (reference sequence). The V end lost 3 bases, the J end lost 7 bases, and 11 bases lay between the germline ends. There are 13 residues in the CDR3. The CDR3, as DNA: TGTGCCAGCAGCTACACAGGTGCGAATGAGCAGTTCTTC. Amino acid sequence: CASSYTGANEQFF.

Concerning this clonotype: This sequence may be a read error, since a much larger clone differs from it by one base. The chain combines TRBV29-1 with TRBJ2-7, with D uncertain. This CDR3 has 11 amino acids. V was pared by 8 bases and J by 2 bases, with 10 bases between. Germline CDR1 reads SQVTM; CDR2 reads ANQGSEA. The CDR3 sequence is CSIVDAYEQYF. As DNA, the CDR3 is TGCAGCATTGTCGATGCCTACGAGCAGTACTTC.

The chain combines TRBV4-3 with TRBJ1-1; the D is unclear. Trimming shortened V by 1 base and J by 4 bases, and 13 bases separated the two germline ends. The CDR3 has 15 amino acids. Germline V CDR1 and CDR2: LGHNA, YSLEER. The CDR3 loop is CASSQVGWGGTEAFF. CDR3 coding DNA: TGCGCCAGCAGCCAAGTGGGGTGGGGTGGCACTGAAGCTTTCTTT.